These T cell receptor beta chains were read from a single sample in a study of blood T cell repertoires in COVID-19. The method was immunoSEQ multiplex PCR; TCRdb's version includes in-frame clones alone and lacks a portion of them. The sample lists 65,000 to 95,000 clones, over 70% occurring once. The material sequenced was peripheral blood. These receptors originate from a human donor in a cohort sampled during active COVID-19. CDR3s include the opening cysteine and the closing phenylalanine or tryptophan. The D gene is left open where the match is weak. Some rows mark clone size as missing; the rest say once, few, many or name a class of expanded clone.

V gene	J gene	D gene	clone size	CDR3 protein	CDR3 DNA
TRBV19	TRBJ2-2	.	.	CASSIDRGNTGELFF	TGTGCCAGTAGCATAGATCGAGGGAACACCGGGGAGCTGTTTTTT
TRBV30	TRBJ2-7	TRBD1	.	CASTRTGGNEQYF	TGTGCCTCAACCCGGACAGGGGGCAACGAGCAGTACTTC
TRBV18	TRBJ1-2	.	.	CASSPPGVRDGYTF	TGTGCCAGCTCACCTCCAGGGGTACGGGACGGCTACACCTTC
TRBV10-2	TRBJ2-5	.	.	CASGGAWTQYF	TGCGCCAGCGGGGGGGCGTGGACCCAGTACTTC
TRBV19	TRBJ1-5	.	.	CASKGRVGNQPQHF	TGTGCCAGTAAAGGGAGAGTGGGCAATCAGCCCCAGCATTTT
TRBV9	TRBJ1-1	.	few	CASSPGGLEAFF	TGTGCCAGCAGCCCCGGAGGCCTTGAAGCTTTCTTT
TRBV7-2	TRBJ1-1	.	.	CASSLVPGLWTEAFF	TGTGCCAGCAGCTTAGTTCCCGGACTTTGGACTGAAGCTTTCTTT
TRBV19	TRBJ2-7	TRBD2	.	CASSFGTSGVREQYF	TGTGCCAGTAGTTTCGGGACTAGCGGCGTAAGGGAGCAGTACTTC
TRBV7-6	TRBJ2-7	.	.	CASSLATGAYEQYF	TGTGCCAGCAGCTTAGCCACGGGAGCCTACGAGCAGTACTTC
TRBV24-1	TRBJ2-5	.	.	CATSGGTVRETQYF	TGTGCCACCAGTGGCGGGACAGTCCGAGAGACCCAGTACTTC
TRBV15	TRBJ1-2	.	few	CATSRDGGGYGYTF	TGTGCCACCAGCAGAGATGGGGGGGGCTATGGCTACACCTTC
TRBV11-3	TRBJ1-1	.	once	CASSIGGKAGNTEAFF	TGTGCCAGCAGCATTGGGGGGAAAGCAGGGAACACTGAAGCTTTCTTT
TRBV28	TRBJ2-3	.	.	CANSDGFEDTQYF	TGTGCCAACTCTGACGGGTTTGAAGATACGCAGTATTTT
TRBV6-4	TRBJ2-1	.	.	CASSDASGEQFF	TGTGCCAGCAGTGACGCATCGGGTGAGCAGTTCTTC
TRBV6-4	TRBJ1-2	TRBD1	.	CASRPSEGQGYGYTF	TGTGCCAGCAGACCCTCGGAAGGACAGGGCTATGGCTACACCTTC
TRBV7-9	TRBJ2-3	TRBD2	.	CAGRRESTDTQYF	TGTGCGGGCCGGCGGGAGAGCACAGATACGCAGTATTTT
TRBV27	TRBJ2-2	.	.	CASTRRVSRGAVF	TGTGCCAGCACCCGGAGGGTATCCCGGGGAGCTGTTTTT
TRBV6-5	TRBJ2-7	.	.	CASSYDRSYEQYF	TGTGCCAGCAGTTACGACAGGTCTTACGAGCAGTACTTC
TRBV27	TRBJ2-2	.	once	CASSRDGNTGELFF	TGTGCCAGCAGCAGGGATGGAAACACCGGGGAGCTGTTTTTT
TRBV11-2	TRBJ1-2	.	once	CASSLITPNDYGYTF	TGTGCCAGCAGCTTAATAACACCCAATGACTATGGCTACACCTTC
TRBV11-2	TRBJ1-4	.	.	CASSPQGLSEKLFF	TGTGCCAGCAGCCCGCAGGGGCTGTCTGAAAAACTGTTTTTT
TRBV3-1/TRBV3-2	TRBJ1-2	.	.	CASSRSGGDYGYTF	TGTGCCAGCAGCCGCTCGGGAGGGGACTATGGCTACACCTTC
TRBV10-1	TRBJ1-1	.	.	CASSSTREFSEAFF	TGCGCCAGCAGCTCGACCAGGGAATTCAGTGAAGCTTTCTTT
TRBV6-1	TRBJ2-2	.	once	CASSERGGSTGELFF	TGTGCCAGCAGTGAAAGGGGGGGGAGTACCGGGGAGCTGTTTTTT
TRBV7-9	TRBJ2-3	.	.	CAVRQGTDTQYF	TGTGCCGTTAGACAGGGCACAGATACGCAGTATTTT
TRBV27	TRBJ2-7	TRBD1	.	CASSSLGDRAYEQYF	TGTGCCAGCAGTTCCCTAGGGGACAGGGCCTACGAGCAGTACTTC
TRBV28	TRBJ2-3	.	.	CASMRVSTDTQYF	TGTGCCAGCATGAGGGTGAGCACAGATACGCAGTATTTT
TRBV14	TRBJ1-2	TRBD1	.	CASSPISGGGIGNGYTF	TGTGCCAGCAGCCCCATCTCGGGAGGGGGCATCGGGAATGGCTACACCTTC
TRBV4-1	TRBJ2-5	TRBD2	many	CASSPIAGGQETQYF	TGCGCCAGCAGCCCGATAGCGGGGGGGCAAGAGACCCAGTACTTC
TRBV6-6	TRBJ1-1	TRBD1	.	CASSAWDSVWTEAFF	TGTGCCAGCAGTGCTTGGGACAGCGTATGGACTGAAGCTTTCTTT